Given below is one T cell receptor beta chain in context. Its cognate antigen is unknown. Thyroid surgery took place with no prior treatment in any patient. This specimen belongs to a study of metastatic and nonmetastatic thyroid tumors. At the level of the study: From malignant and benign thyroid patients, repertoires in blood and in tumor or nodule tissue were compared.

Study results and caveats: TCR beta diversity was reportedly significantly higher in malignant thyroid tumors than benign nodules, in blood and tumor.

As originally analysed: The study built a papillary thyroid cancer distant-metastasis classifier from CDR3 differences across clinicopathological groups. With MiXCR, TCRdb called clones anew from the PCR reads. TCRdb's processing, not the authors', yielded these V and J calls. The sample lists tens of thousands of clones; roughly 30% were seen once. Sequenced material: blood. The clonotype originates from a female donor with papillary thyroid cancer or a benign thyroid nodule (not recorded which). Some clones in this sample may be carry-over from other donors' samples.

CDR3 sequence: CASSDFSGPSTDTQYF. The CDR3 nucleotides read TGTGCCAGCAGTGATTTTTCAGGACCGAGCACAGATACGCAGTATTTT. The chain combines TRBV6-1 with TRBJ2-3; unclear D gene. CDR3 length equals 16 residues. Germline V CDR1 and CDR2: MNHNS, SASEGT. The V and J ends lost 3 bases and 0 bases respectively, with 13 bases between them.